The clone carrying this TCR beta chain turned up a few times. Antigen: not known. The data originate from a study of CD8 T cells in ankylosing spondylitis. Germline CDR1 is GTSNPN and CDR2 is SVGIG (reference sequence). The CDR3 loop spans 16 amino acids. V was cut by 2 bases and J by 0 bases, with 15 bases left in between. TCRdb itself ran the 5' RACE reads through MiXCR, one entry per CDR3 protein. The sample holds some 250,000 distinct CDR3 sequences, more than 20% seen once. Study-level findings and limits: Previously reported in reactive arthritis synovial fluid and blood were some of the motif variants. CD8+ disease-linked clones were present at relatively low frequencies in blood.

The receptor comes from a male donor with ankylosing spondylitis or in good health (not recorded which). The chain couples TRBV30 to TRBJ2-3, with a possible D match to TRBD1 (7 bases). The sequencing input was blood, either unsorted or a sorted T cell fraction (not recorded which). CDR3 nucleotide sequence: TGTGCCTGGAGTCGAGCGGCAGGGGGGAGCACAGATACGCAGTATTTT. Its protein is CAWSRAAGGSTDTQYF. Combining the CDR3 with reference TRBV30 and TRBJ2-3 gives the whole variable domain SQTIHQWPATLVQPVGSPLSLECTVEGTSNPNLYWYRQAAGRGLQLLFYSVGIGQISSEVPQNLSASRPQDRQFILSSKKLLLSDSGFYLCAWSRAAGGSTDTQYFGPGTRLTVL.